The 30 T cell receptor gamma chains given below trace back to one sample, sequenced in a study of γδ T cells in repeated Plasmodium falciparum infection. TCRdb reapplied CATT to the multiplex PCR reads. The repertoire holds about 30,000 gamma-chain clones, with around 1.4% as singletons. Bulk repertoires came from Vgamma9/Vdelta2+ or Vdelta2-negative gammadelta T cells flow-sorted from PBMC. What was sequenced was gamma-delta T cells from blood. The receptors were sampled from a pool of human donors (malaria-infected and uninfected, not separated).

This clone was counted at least ten times. TCRdb assigns this DNA the protein of a much larger clone, which departs from its translation at residue 10; this likely reflects a read error, and the protein shown comes from translating the DNA. The J gene was not called, though the V gene is TRGV8. Looked up from germline, CDR1 is VENAVY and CDR2 is YDSYNSRV. The length of the CDR3 is 12 residues. The CDR3 coding sequence is TGTGCCACCTGGGATAGCCCTTATAAGGAACTCTTT. Translated, it gives CATWDSPYKELF.

This clone came up many times. This likely stems from a read error, as it lies one base from a far larger clone. Other DNA sequences within the sample encode an identical CDR3. The CDR3 sequence is CATWDKKKKLF. The DNA for the CDR3 is TGTGCCACCTGGGACAAGAAAAAGAAACTCTTC. The V gene corresponds to TRGV3; no J gene was called. The CDR3 totals 11 residues. Looked up from germline, CDR1 is VTNTFY and CDR2 is YDVSTARD (reference sequence).

This clone was seen a few times. The chain links TRGV3 to TRGJ1 or TRGJ2. Germline CDR1 is VTNTFY and CDR2 is YDVSTARD (reference sequence). The CDR3 has 13 amino acids. After removal of 5 bases from V and 3 bases from J, the junction contained 7 bases not matched to a gene. CDR3 sequence (DNA): TGTGCCACCTGGGGCCTACGTTATTATAAGAAACTCTTT. Its protein is CATWGLRYYKKLF.

This clone was seen more than once but under ten times. The protein given by TCRdb reflects a much larger clone and differs at residue 8 from this DNA's translation, likely from a read error; the protein shown is the DNA's translation. The chain links TRGV2 to TRGJP2. No J gene is reported in TCRdb; it was inferred here by comparing the DNA with germline. The V gene's germline CDR1 is EGSNGY and CDR2 YDSYNSKV. This CDR3 has 13 amino acids. The CDR3 protein is CATFRLSGWIKTF. CDR3 coding DNA: TGTGCCACCTTTCGATTAAGTGGTTGGATCAAGACGTTT.

A note on this clone: TCRdb records a much larger clone's protein for this DNA, with a difference at residue 3 that likely arises from a read error; the protein given is the translation of the DNA. The rearrangement links TRGV2 to TRGJ1 or TRGJ2. In the absence of a J gene in TCRdb, the DNA was matched to germline to assign it here. Germline V CDR1 and CDR2: EGSNGY, YDSYNSKV. The CDR3 contains 14 residues. In nucleotides, the CDR3 is TGTGCCATCTGGGACGGGCTCGTCGATTATAAGAAACTCTTT. It translates to CAIWDGLVDYKKLF.

To note about this clone: Given a far larger clone just one base away, this is likely a sequencing read error. The J gene went uncalled, whereas the V gene is TRGV3. Germline values: CDR1 VTNTFY, CDR2 YDVSTARD (reference sequence). This CDR3 is built from 11 residues. The CDR3 coding sequence is TGTGCCACCTGGGACAGGCGTAAGAAGCTCTTT. Encoded protein: CATWDRRKKLF.

This clone has a count of ten or more. With a far larger clone one base away, a read error is the likely cause. The identical CDR3 is also encoded by other nucleotide sequences in the sample. The chain uses TRGV9 and TRGJP. TCRdb lists no J gene, so it was determined here by aligning the DNA to germline. This CDR3 contains 15 residues. CDR1 is GITISATS and CDR2 is ISYDGTV in the germline V gene (reference sequence). The CDR3 nucleotides are TGCGCCTTGTGGGAGCACAGGTTGGGCAAAAAAATCAAGGTATTT. This gives the protein CALWEHRLGKKIKVF.

Notes on this clone: Only one base separates this from a far larger clonotype, so it likely reflects a read error. Other DNA sequences from this sample encode an identical CDR3 as well. The V gene is TRGV2; the J gene was not called. Germline V gives CDR1 EGSNGY, CDR2 YDSYNSKV. The CDR3 length is 14 residues. The CDR3 protein is CATWDGRRDYKKLF. The CDR3 nucleotides read TGTGCCACCTGGGACGGGCGCCGGGATTATAAGAAACTTTTT.

This clone was counted at least ten times. The mismatch at residue 8 between this DNA's translation and the TCRdb protein of a much larger clone likely reflects a read error; the protein shown is translated from the DNA. V gene TRGV2 combines with J gene TRGJ1 or TRGJ2. Germline V gene data show CDR1 as EGSNGY and CDR2 as YDSYNSKV. The CDR3 covers 15 residues. V was pared by 0 bases and J by 0 bases, with 5 bases of the junction left unmatched. As DNA, the CDR3 is TGTGCCACCTGGGACGGGCCGAAGAATTATTATAAGAAACTCTTT. Translated, it gives CATWDGPKNYYKKLF.

This clone was found many times. V is TRGV4 and J is TRGJ1 or TRGJ2. Unmatched junction bases numbered 8, after V lost 11 bases and J lost 10 bases. The V gene's germline CDR1 is EGSTGY and CDR2 YDSYTSSV. This CDR3 comprises 9 residues. The CDR3 sequence is CAMVCKKLF. DNA of the CDR3: TGTGCCATGGTTTGCAAGAAACTCTTT.

This clone was counted ten times or more. The likely explanation is a read error, given a far larger clone one base away. Other nucleotide sequences in the sample specify the same CDR3. J is TRGJ1 or TRGJ2 and V is TRGV9. The CDR3 contains 14 residues. Germline V gene lookup returns CDR1 GITISATS and CDR2 ISYDGTV (reference sequence). CDR3 sequence: CALWEPKTYYKKLF. DNA for the CDR3: TGTGCCCTGTGGGAGCCGAAGACTTATTATAAGAAACTCTTT.

Remarks on this clone: The TCRdb protein, from a much larger clone, departs from this DNA's translation at residue 9, likely by read error; the protein shown derives from the DNA. The V call is TRGV2, the J call TRGJP2. The J gene is not listed in TCRdb, so it was assigned here from a DNA match to germline. Germline loops: CDR1 EGSNGY, CDR2 YDSYNSKV. J gave up 12 bases and V 1 base, and 8 bases lay outside the gene matches. CDR3 length equals 13 residues. The CDR3 spells CATWDGPDGIKTF. CDR3 DNA sequence: TGTGCCACCTGGGACGGCCCCGATGGGATCAAGACGTTT.

Concerning this clone: Only one base separates this from a far larger clonotype, so it likely reflects a read error. Other DNA sequences from this sample encode an identical CDR3 as well. The chain employs TRGV4 and TRGJ1 or TRGJ2. The J gene, missing from TCRdb, was assigned here through DNA to germline matching. The CDR3 has 12 residues. The germline gives CDR1 EGSTGY, CDR2 YDSYTSSV. The CDR3 bases are TGTGCTACCTGGGATGGACAATATAAGAAACTCTTT. Amino acids: CATWDGQYKKLF.

In regard to this clone: The TCRdb protein comes from a much larger clone and disagrees with this DNA's translation at residue 13, likely due to a read error; the protein given here is derived from the DNA. No J gene call was made, and the V gene is TRGV9. Germline V gene lookup returns CDR1 GITISATS and CDR2 ISYDGTV (reference sequence). This CDR3 is built from 15 residues. The CDR3 spells CALWVKELGKKIRVF. The CDR3 DNA is TGTGCCTTGTGGGTTAAGGAGTTGGGCAAAAAAATCAGGGTATTT.

In the case of this clone: TCRdb records a much larger clone's protein for this DNA, with a difference at residue 3 that likely arises from a read error; the protein given is the translation of the DNA. The sample holds other DNA sequences that translate to the same CDR3. The chain employs TRGV9 and TRGJP. Since TCRdb gives no J gene, matching the DNA to germline was used here to assign it. The CDR3 is 17 residues long. The germline V gene encodes CDR1 GITISATS and CDR2 ISYDGTV (reference sequence). The chain's CDR3 is CASWEVQSELGKKIKVF. The DNA of the CDR3 is TGTGCCTCGTGGGAGGTGCAATCCGAGTTGGGCAAAAAAATCAAGGTATTT.

Worth noting for this clone: This DNA's translation and the protein TCRdb lists, from a much larger clone, do not match at residue 8, likely due to a read error; the protein shown is translated from the DNA. The chain uses TRGV3 and TRGJ1 or TRGJ2. TCRdb does not report a J gene; here it was assigned by matching the DNA to germline references. Germline V gives CDR1 VTNTFY, CDR2 YDVSTARD (reference sequence). The ends lost 6 bases at V and 6 bases at J; junction bases unmatched: 11. This CDR3 region has 13 residues. CDR3 DNA: TGTGCCACCTGGCACTCCTTTTGTTATAAGAAACTCTTT. The encoded protein is CATWHSFCYKKLF.

This clone occurred a few times. With only one base between it and a far larger clone, this is likely a read error. Other nucleotide sequences from this sample produce the same CDR3. The chain recombines TRGV4 with TRGJ1 or TRGJ2. TCRdb gives no J gene; it was assigned here by matching the DNA to germline. This CDR3 has 13 amino acids. CDR1 is EGSTGY and CDR2 is YDSYTSSV in the germline V gene. In DNA, the CDR3 is TGTGCCACCTGGGATGGCGGGTATTACAAGAAACTCTTT. Its protein is CATWDGGYYKKLF.

This clone was seen at least ten times. The V and J genes are TRGV9 and TRGJ1 or TRGJ2. No J segment appears in TCRdb, so it was assigned here by matching the sequence to germline. Unmatched junction bases numbered 11, after V lost 0 bases and J lost 12 bases. The CDR3 consists of 13 residues. Germline loops: CDR1 GITISATS, CDR2 ISYDGTV (reference sequence). In DNA, the CDR3 is TGTGCCTTGTGGGAGGTGCCAAGGCAGGGGAAACTCTTT. It specifies CALWEVPRQGKLF.

This clone was observed at least ten times. The TCRdb record carries a much larger clone's protein, which differs from this DNA's translation at residue 13; a read error is the likely cause, and the protein listed here is the DNA translation. The chain links TRGV9 to TRGJP. This CDR3 comprises 15 residues. Germline V gene sequence: CDR1 GITISATS, CDR2 ISYDGTV (reference sequence). CDR3 nucleotides: TGTGCCTTGTGGGAGCAAGAGTTGGGCAAAAAAATCATGGTATTT. Translation gives CALWEQELGKKIMVF.

This clone was seen repeatedly, ten times or more. The gene calls are TRGV5 and TRGJ1 or TRGJ2. No J segment appears in TCRdb, so it was assigned here by matching the sequence to germline. V shed 3 bases, J shed 10 bases, and the junction held 12 bases outside the gene matches. The CDR3 is 13 residues long. Germline-derived CDR1 and CDR2 are VINAFY and YDVSNSKD. The DNA of the CDR3 is TGTGCCACCTGGGACTACTCCCCGAGGAAGAAACTCTTT. This sequence encodes CATWDYSPRKKLF.

This clone was seen ten or more times. TCRdb shows a much larger clone's protein in place of this DNA's translation, and the two differ at residue 13, likely through a read error; the protein shown is translated from the DNA. This chain links TRGV2 with TRGJP2. This CDR3 has 15 residues. CDR1 EGSNGY and CDR2 YDSYNSKV come from the germline V gene. For the CDR3, the DNA is TGTGCCACCCGGGGGGACCCCCGTAGTGATTGGATCGAGACGTTT. Its protein product is CATRGDPRSDWIETF.

This clone occurred a few times. This DNA translates differently at residue 5 from the TCRdb protein, which is that of a much larger clone; a read error is likely, and the protein shown is the DNA's own translation. This chain links TRGV5 with TRGJ1 or TRGJ2. TCRdb carries no J gene annotation; the J gene was assigned here by matching the DNA with germline. The V gene's germline CDR1 is VINAFY and CDR2 YDVSNSKD. The CDR3 runs 13 residues. CDR3 region: CATWGRPPTKKLF. The CDR3 DNA reads TGTGCCACCTGGGGCAGGCCCCCTACTAAGAAACTCTTT.

Regarding this clone: A far larger clone is a single base away, which makes a read error likely. The sample contains more than one DNA sequence encoding this CDR3. This chain connects TRGV9 to TRGJ1 or TRGJ2. CDR1 GITISATS and CDR2 ISYDGTV come from the germline V gene (reference sequence). The CDR3 is 13 residues long. J lost 4 bases, V lost 3 bases, and 6 bases had no gene match. The CDR3 bases are TGTGCCTTGTGGGAGCGCCTGTATTATAAGAAACTCTTT. It specifies CALWERLYYKKLF.

This clone was seen ten or more times. The TCRdb protein, from a much larger clone, departs from this DNA's translation at residue 9, likely by read error; the protein shown derives from the DNA. The CDR3 DNA is TGTGCCTTGTGGGAGGATCGGTTGAGCAAAAAAATCAAGGTATTT. Amino acid sequence: CALWEDRLSKKIKVF. The V gene is TRGV9, the J gene TRGJP. There are 15 residues in the CDR3. CDR1 and CDR2 from the germline V gene are GITISATS and ISYDGTV (reference sequence).

In this sample, this clone turned up a few times. This likely came from a read error, as a far larger clone is one base away. Different DNA sequences within this sample yield the same CDR3. Here the V gene is TRGV5, but the J gene went uncalled. This CDR3 is 13 amino acids long. CDR1 and CDR2 from the germline V gene are VINAFY and YDVSNSKD. The CDR3, as DNA: TGTGCCACCTGGGACAGGCCCCAGAGTAAGAAACTCTTC. Residues: CATWDRPQSKKLF.

This clone occurred many times. This chain links TRGV9 with TRGJ1 or TRGJ2. TCRdb records no J gene; here it was assigned by comparing the DNA to germline. The CDR3 consists of 13 residues. CDR1 and CDR2 from the germline V gene are GITISATS and ISYDGTV (reference sequence). With V trimmed by 1 base and J by 6 bases, 6 bases remained unmatched. This chain's CDR3 is CALWEVSSYKKLF. The DNA for the CDR3 is TGTGCCTTGTGGGAGGTTTCTAGTTATAAGAAACTCTTT.

The chain links TRGV3 to TRGJP. The J gene, missing from TCRdb, was assigned here through DNA to germline matching. The CDR3 is 15 amino acids. CDR1 VTNTFY and CDR2 YDVSTARD come from the germline V gene (reference sequence). The V segment lost 0 bases and the J segment 17 bases; nucleotides outside the gene matches: 10. CDR3 nucleotide sequence: TGTGCCACCTGGGACAGGATAGTTGGGCAAAAAATCAAGGTATTT. It yields the protein CATWDRIVGQKIKVF.

This clone was seen more than once but under ten times. This DNA's translation differs at residue 3 from TCRdb's protein, which comes from a much larger clone; a read error is likely, and the protein shown is translated from the DNA. The V call is TRGV5, the J call TRGJP1. The J gene is not listed in TCRdb, so it was assigned here from a DNA match to germline. The CDR3 totals 14 residues. Germline CDR1 VINAFY, CDR2 YDVSNSKD. Here the CDR3 DNA reads TGTGCCGCCTGGGACAGGACCACTGGTTGGTTCAAGATATTT. It codes for CAAWDRTTGWFKIF.

This clone was seen repeatedly, ten times or more. The protein recorded in TCRdb matches a much larger clone and deviates from this DNA's translation at residue 8, suggesting a read error; the protein here is obtained by translating the DNA. The chain joins TRGV9 to TRGJ1 or TRGJ2. The J gene is not listed in TCRdb, so it was assigned here from a DNA match to germline. V lost 4 bases to trimming and J lost 6 bases; unmatched junction nucleotides: 9. This CDR3 has 13 amino acids. Germline-derived CDR1 and CDR2 are GITISATS and ISYDGTV (reference sequence). The chain's CDR3 is CALWEACCYKKLF. As DNA, the CDR3 is TGTGCCTTGTGGGAAGCTTGTTGTTATAAGAAACTCTTT.

A note on this clone: The protein recorded in TCRdb matches a much larger clone and deviates from this DNA's translation at residue 9, suggesting a read error; the protein here is obtained by translating the DNA. The J gene is TRGJ1 or TRGJ2, the V gene TRGV4. TCRdb carries no J gene annotation; the J gene was assigned here by matching the DNA with germline. This CDR3 comprises 14 residues. V was clipped by 4 bases and J by 6 bases; unmatched bases: 12. The germline V gene encodes CDR1 EGSTGY and CDR2 YDSYTSSV. CDR3 in DNA: TGTGCCACCTGGGACCCTCCTCTAATTTATAAGAAACTCTTT. It translates to CATWDPPLIYKKLF.